A single T cell receptor (beta chain) is shown here with its context. This sample was taken from a study of cytomegalovirus exposure and HLA in healthy donors. About the research overall: Genotyping of more than 300 donors showed that 65% to 90% belonged to the Caucasian-associated ancestry cluster.

The PCR made use of 60 Vbeta and 13 Jbeta primers. Sequencing was performed with immunoSEQ multiplex PCR; in TCRdb, only in-frame clones are kept and a portion is missing. The table lists 95,000 to 130,000 clones, roughly four fifths of them singletons, with 1.6% in the top ten. The CDR3 is 14 amino acids. Germline V gene lookup returns CDR1 SGHVS and CDR2 FQNEAQ. The V segment lost 5 bases and the J segment 8 bases; nucleotides outside the gene matches: 9. The TCR sequence derives from a woman under 30 in good health and CMV-seronegative. Sequencing was performed on PBMCs. This chain uses TRBV7-8 with TRBJ1-3; 7 nucleotides match TRBD1. CDR3 DNA sequence: TGTGCCAGCAGCCAGGACAGGTCCCGCTACACCATATATTTT. Its translation: CASSQDRSRYTIYF.